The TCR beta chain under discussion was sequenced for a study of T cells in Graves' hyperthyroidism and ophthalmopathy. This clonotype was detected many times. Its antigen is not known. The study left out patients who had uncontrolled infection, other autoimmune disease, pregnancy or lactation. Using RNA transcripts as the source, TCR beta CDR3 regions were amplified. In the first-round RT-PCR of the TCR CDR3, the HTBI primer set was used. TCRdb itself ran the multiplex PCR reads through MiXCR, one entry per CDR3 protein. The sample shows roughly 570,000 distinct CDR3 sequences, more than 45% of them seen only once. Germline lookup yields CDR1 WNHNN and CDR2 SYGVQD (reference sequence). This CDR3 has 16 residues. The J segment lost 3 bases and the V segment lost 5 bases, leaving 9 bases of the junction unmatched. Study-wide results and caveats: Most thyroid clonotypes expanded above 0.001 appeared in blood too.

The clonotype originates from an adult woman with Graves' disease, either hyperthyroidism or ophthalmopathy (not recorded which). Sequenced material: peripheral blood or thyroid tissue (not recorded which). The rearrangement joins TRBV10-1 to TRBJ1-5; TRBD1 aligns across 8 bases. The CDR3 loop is CASSMDRAVINQPQHF. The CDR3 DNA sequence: TGCGCCAGCAGTATGGACAGGGCGGTGATCAATCAGCCCCAGCATTTT.